Listed here are 10 T cell receptor beta chains from one sample, sequenced in a study of tumor-infiltrating lymphocytes in primary liver carcinoma. Production of TCR beta cDNA used roughly 0.55 ug total RNA together with a constant-region primer. Libraries of TCR beta came from three nested multiplex PCR rounds with slightly modified ARM-PCR. Running roughly 10 cycles apiece, the first two PCR rounds relied on TRBV1-TRBV30 forward primers together with a C-beta reverse primer. TCRdb passed the multiplex PCR reads through MiXCR, listing each CDR3 protein once. The sample carries about 200,000 distinct CDR3 sequences, around four fifths recorded once. Without any cell sorting, about 19-30 mg of bulk tissue yielded co-extracted RNA and DNA. The sequencing input was tumor tissue from primary liver carcinoma. These TCRs come from a man between 35 and 55 years old with primary liver carcinoma and hepatitis B virus infection.

Notes on this clonotype: This sequence may be a read error, since a much larger clone differs from it by one base. J is TRBJ2-3 and V is TRBV28, with D maybe TRBD2 (6 bases). The CDR3 consists of 14 residues. Germline-derived CDR1 and CDR2 are MDHEN and SYDVKM. The CDR3 DNA is TGTGCCAGCAGTGCCCGGACTATCACAGGTACGCAGTATTTT. It is translated as CASSARTITGTQYF.

Turning to this clonotype: This may come from a read error, since a much larger clone is one base off. The V call is TRBV7-9, the J call TRBJ2-2, with 8 bases identical to TRBD1. Unmatched junction bases numbered 7, after V lost 5 bases and J lost 2 bases. Germline assignment: CDR1 SEHNR and CDR2 FQNEAQ (reference sequence). This CDR3 is built from 16 residues. The CDR3 spells CASSPRQGNNTGELFF. In nucleotides, the CDR3 is TGTGCCAGCAGCCCCAGACAGGGGAATAACACCGGGGAGCTGTTTTTT.

Of note for this clonotype: One junction end disagrees with the germline gene, perhaps due to a read error. The V and J genes are TRBV28 and TRBJ2-1; D remains ambiguous. This CDR3 region has 13 residues. CDR1 is MDHEN, CDR2 SYDVKM, per germline. The CDR3 reads CASSLRHFSEQFF. DNA for the CDR3: TGTGCCAGTAGTTTACGCCATTTTAGTGAGCAGTTCTTC.

The rearrangement links TRBV29-1 to TRBJ2-1; TRBD1 is a possible D gene (5 bases). Trimming removed 5 bases at V and 8 bases at J, with 19 bases between. The CDR3 length is 14 residues. Germline assignment: CDR1 SQVTM and CDR2 ANQGSEA. The CDR3 bases are TGCAGCGTTCGAGGCAGGGTCGGATGCGATGAGCAGTTCTTC. Encoded protein: CSVRGRVGCDEQFF.

A word on this clonotype: One end of the junction does not line up with germline, which may come from a read error. The chain uses TRBV7-8 and TRBJ2-1; unclear D gene. Germline V gene data show CDR1 as SGHVS and CDR2 as FQNEAQ. The CDR3 is 13 amino acids. CDR3 DNA sequence: TGTACCAGCAGCTTGTTGGGCTACAATGAGCAGTTCTTT. As protein: CTSSLLGYNEQFF.

Comments on this clonotype: Compared with germline, one end of the junction differs, possibly owing to a read error. The chain links TRBV29-1 to TRBJ2-1; a weak D match, TRBD2 (5 bases). CDR1 and CDR2 (germline): SQVTM, ANQGSEA. The CDR3 has 10 residues. The CDR3 coding sequence is TGTAGCGTTCTTGTTAGCGAGCAGTTCTTC. Its translation: CSVLVSEQFF.

With respect to this clonotype: A read error is likely, as this CDR3 ends without the conserved phenylalanine or tryptophan. It is unclear where the CDR3 begins or ends on the DNA, so no DNA is shown, and the CDR3 is as TCRdb lists it. J is TRBJ2-7 and V is TRBV6-7; TRBD1 is the table's D call, not checked against the DNA. TRBV6-7 is an open reading frame, and its role is uncertain. The CDR3 is 16 residues long, ends included. The CDR3 loop reads CASSKDPRSRAYERYL.

As for this clonotype: It is likely a read error, because the conserved phenylalanine at the end of the CDR3 is missing. The DNA is left out, because the CDR3 cannot be placed on it with certainty; the CDR3 is given as TCRdb lists it. The V and J genes are TRBV6-5 and TRBJ1-1; the listed D gene, TRBD1, was not tested against the DNA. Both ends counted, the CDR3 spans 15 residues. Germline V CDR1 and CDR2: MNHEY, SVGAGI. The CDR3 reads CASSYSIGGGAEAIS.

As concerns this clonotype: The junction departs from germline at one end; a sequencing error may be responsible. The chain couples TRBV6-1 to TRBJ2-6; TRBD1 is a possible D gene (6 bases). This CDR3 is built from 16 residues. Germline-derived CDR1 and CDR2 are MNHNS and SASEGT. The CDR3 nucleotides are TGTGCCAGCTGTGAACAGGGTATGGCTGGGGTCAATGTCCTGACTTTC. Translation gives CASCEQGMAGVNVLTF.

Many counts were recorded for this clonotype. The chain is built from TRBV10-3 and TRBJ2-7; 12 bases are shared with TRBD1. V was clipped by 4 bases and J by 3 bases; unmatched bases: 10. The CDR3 has 17 residues. CDR1 and CDR2 from the germline V gene are ENHRY and SYGVKD. The CDR3 region has the DNA TGTGCCATCAGTGGGGGACAGGGGGCCCCAAAAGACTACGAGCAGTACTTC. Amino acid sequence: CAISGGQGAPKDYEQYF.